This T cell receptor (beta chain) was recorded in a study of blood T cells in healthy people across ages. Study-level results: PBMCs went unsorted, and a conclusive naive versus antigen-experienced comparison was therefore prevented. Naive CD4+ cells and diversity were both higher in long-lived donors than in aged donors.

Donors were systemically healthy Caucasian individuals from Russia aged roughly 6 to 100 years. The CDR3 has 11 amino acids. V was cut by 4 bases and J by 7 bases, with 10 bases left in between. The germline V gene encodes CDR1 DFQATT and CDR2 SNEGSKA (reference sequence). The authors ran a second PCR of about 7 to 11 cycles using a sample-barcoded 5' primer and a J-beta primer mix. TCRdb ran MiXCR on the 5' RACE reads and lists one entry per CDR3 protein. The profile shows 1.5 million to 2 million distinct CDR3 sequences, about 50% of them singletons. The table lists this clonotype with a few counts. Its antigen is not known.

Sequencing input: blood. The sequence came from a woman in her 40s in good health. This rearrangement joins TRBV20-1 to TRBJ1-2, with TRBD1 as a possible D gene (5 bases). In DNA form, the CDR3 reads TGCAGTGCTAAGCGACAGTCTGGCTACACCTTC. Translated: CSAKRQSGYTF.